This T cell receptor beta chain was sequenced in a study of beta chain features in type 1 diabetes. The CDR3 consists of 17 residues. Looked up from germline, CDR1 is SGHTS and CDR2 is YDEGEE. Trimming cost V 2 bases and J 0 bases, with 16 bases left between them. Broader study findings: Any HLA effect on TCRB rearrangement was left unresolved by small sub-analyses. Equally in patients and controls, shorter templates might have been favored by PCR. In the patient group, naive, central memory and Treg TCRB repertoires seemed more alike than in the healthy donor group. Researchers report that Type 1 diabetes patients had moderately but significantly shorter TCRB CDR3s across all four CD4+ subsets.

Sequenced material consisted of expressed TCRB transcripts (all of the isolated RNA was reverse transcribed). Produced via immunoSEQ multiplex PCR; TCRdb's table is partial and in-frame only. The table has roughly 120,000 clones, 40% seen once; the top ten hold approximately 0.065%. With regard to this clone: Antigen specificity is unknown.

The clonotype comes from a woman aged 18-30 years in good health. The J gene is TRBJ2-3, the V gene TRBV5-8; D perhaps matches TRBD2 (5 bases). The specimen sequenced was stem cell memory CD4+ T cells from blood. CDR3 DNA sequence: TGTGCCAGCAGCTTTTACAGTCTCCGCGGGAGCACAGATACGCAGTATTTT. It translates to CASSFYSLRGSTDTQYF. Variable domain in full (rest from reference TRBV5-8 and TRBJ2-3): EAGVTQSPTHLIKTRGQQATLRCSPISGHTSVYWYQQALGLGLQFLLWYDEGEERNRGNFPPRFSGRQFPNYSSELNVNALELEDSALYLCASSFYSLRGSTDTQYFGPGTRLTVL.